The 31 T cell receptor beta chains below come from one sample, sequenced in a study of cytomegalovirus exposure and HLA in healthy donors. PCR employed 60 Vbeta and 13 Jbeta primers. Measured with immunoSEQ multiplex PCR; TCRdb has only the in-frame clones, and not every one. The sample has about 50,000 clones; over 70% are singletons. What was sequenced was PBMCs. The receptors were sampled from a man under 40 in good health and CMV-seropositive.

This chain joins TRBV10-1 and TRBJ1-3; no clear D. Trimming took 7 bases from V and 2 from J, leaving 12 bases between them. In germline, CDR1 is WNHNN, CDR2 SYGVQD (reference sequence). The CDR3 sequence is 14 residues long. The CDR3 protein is CASIVRQAGNTIYF. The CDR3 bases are TGCGCCAGCATTGTTCGACAAGCTGGAAACACCATATATTTT.

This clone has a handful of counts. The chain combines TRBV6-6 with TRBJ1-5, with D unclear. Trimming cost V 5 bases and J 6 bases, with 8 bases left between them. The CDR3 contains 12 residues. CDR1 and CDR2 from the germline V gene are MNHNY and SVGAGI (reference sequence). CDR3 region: CASSRHSQPQHF. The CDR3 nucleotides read TGTGCCAGCAGTCGCCACTCTCAGCCCCAGCATTTT.

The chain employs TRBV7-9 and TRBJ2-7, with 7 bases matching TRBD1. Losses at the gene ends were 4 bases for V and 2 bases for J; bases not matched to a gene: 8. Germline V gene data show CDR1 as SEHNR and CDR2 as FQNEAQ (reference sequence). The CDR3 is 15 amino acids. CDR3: CASSSSRQGAYEQYF. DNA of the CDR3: TGTGCCAGCAGCTCGTCAAGACAGGGAGCCTACGAGCAGTACTTC.

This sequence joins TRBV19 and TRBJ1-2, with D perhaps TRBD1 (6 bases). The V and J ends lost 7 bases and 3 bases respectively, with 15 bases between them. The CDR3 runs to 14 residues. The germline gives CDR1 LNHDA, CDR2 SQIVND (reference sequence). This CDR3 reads CASKVGARDYGYTF. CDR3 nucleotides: TGTGCCAGTAAGGTGGGGGCGAGGGACTATGGCTACACCTTC. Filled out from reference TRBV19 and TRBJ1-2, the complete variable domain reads DGGITQSPKYLFRKEGQNVTLSCEQNLNHDAMYWYRQDPGQGLRLIYYSQIVNDFQKGDIAEGYSVSREKKESFPLTVTSAQKNPTAFYLCASKVGARDYGYTFGSGTRLTVV.

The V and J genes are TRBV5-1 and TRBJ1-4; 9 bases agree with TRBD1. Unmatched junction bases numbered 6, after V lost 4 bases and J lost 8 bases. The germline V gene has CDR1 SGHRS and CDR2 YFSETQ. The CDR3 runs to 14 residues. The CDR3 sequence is CASSGGQGWEKLFF. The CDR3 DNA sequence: TGCGCCAGCAGCGGCGGACAGGGGTGGGAAAAACTGTTTTTT. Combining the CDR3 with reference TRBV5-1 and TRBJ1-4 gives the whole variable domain KAGVTQTPRYLIKTRGQQVTLSCSPISGHRSVSWYQQTPGQGLQFLFEYFSETQRNKGNFPGRFSGRQFSNSRSEMNVSTLELGDSALYLCASSGGQGWEKLFFGSGTQLSVL.

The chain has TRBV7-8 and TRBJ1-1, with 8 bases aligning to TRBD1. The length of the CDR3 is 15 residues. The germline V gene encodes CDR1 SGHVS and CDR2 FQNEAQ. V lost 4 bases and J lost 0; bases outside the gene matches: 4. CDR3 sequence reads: CASSSDRVVNTEAFF. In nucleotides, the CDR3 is TGTGCCAGCAGCTCGGACAGGGTTGTGAACACTGAAGCTTTCTTT.

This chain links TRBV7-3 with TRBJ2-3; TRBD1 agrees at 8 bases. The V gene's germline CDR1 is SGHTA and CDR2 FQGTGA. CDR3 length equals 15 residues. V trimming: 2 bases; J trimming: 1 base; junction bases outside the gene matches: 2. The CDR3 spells CASSLLDRGTDTQYF. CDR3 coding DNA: TGTGCCAGCAGCTTATTGGACAGGGGCACAGATACGCAGTATTTT. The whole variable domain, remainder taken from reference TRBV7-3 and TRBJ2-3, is GAGVSQTPSNKVTEKGKYVELRCDPISGHTALYWYRQSLGQGPEFLIYFQGTGAADDSGLPNDRFFAVRPEGSVSTLKIQRTERGDSAVYLCASSLLDRGTDTQYFGPGTRLTVL.

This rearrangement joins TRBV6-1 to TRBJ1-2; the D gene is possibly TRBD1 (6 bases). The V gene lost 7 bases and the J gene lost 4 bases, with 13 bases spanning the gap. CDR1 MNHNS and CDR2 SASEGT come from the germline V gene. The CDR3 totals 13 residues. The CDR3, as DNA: TGTGCCAGCACGCGGACAGAAGGCTATGGCTACACCTTC. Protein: CASTRTEGYGYTF.

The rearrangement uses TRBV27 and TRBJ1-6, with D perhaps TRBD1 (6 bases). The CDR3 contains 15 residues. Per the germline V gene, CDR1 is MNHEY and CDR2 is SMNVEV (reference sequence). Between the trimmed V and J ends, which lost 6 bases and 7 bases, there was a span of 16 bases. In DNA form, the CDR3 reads TGTGCCAGCAGGATTAAACAGGGTACAAATTCACCCCTCCACTTT. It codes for CASRIKQGTNSPLHF.

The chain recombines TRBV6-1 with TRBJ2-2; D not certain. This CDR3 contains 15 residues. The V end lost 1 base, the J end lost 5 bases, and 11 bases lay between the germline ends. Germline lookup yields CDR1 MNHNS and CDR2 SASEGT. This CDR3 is CASSEGRLRTGELFF. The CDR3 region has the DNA TGTGCCAGCAGTGAAGGGCGATTGAGGACCGGGGAGCTGTTTTTT.

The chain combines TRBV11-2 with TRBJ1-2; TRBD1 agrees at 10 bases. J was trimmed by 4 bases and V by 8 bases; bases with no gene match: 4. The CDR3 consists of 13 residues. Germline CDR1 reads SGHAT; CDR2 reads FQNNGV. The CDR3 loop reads CASGWTGGYGYTF. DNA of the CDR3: TGTGCCAGCGGGTGGACAGGGGGCTATGGCTACACCTTC.

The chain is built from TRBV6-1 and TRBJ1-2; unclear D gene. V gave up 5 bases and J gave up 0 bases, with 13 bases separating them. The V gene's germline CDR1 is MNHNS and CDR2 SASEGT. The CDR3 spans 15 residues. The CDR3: CASSRLSSANYGYTF. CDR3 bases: TGTGCCAGCAGTCGTCTTTCTTCGGCTAACTATGGCTACACCTTC.

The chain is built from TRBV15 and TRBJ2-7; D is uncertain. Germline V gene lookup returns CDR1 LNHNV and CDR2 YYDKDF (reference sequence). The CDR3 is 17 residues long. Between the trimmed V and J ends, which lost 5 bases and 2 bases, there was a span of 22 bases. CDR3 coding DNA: TGTGCCACCAGCCCACTCCCCTCAACCGGGTCGACCTACGAGCAGTACTTC. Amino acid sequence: CATSPLPSTGSTYEQYF.

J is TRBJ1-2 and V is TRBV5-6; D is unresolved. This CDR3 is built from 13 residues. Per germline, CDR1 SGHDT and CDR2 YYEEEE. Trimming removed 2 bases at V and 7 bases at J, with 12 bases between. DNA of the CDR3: TGTGCCAGCAGCTTCCCCGGGTGGAGTGGCTACACCTTC. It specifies CASSFPGWSGYTF.

CDR3 sequence: CASSPNDRTQETQYF. In DNA, the CDR3 is TGCGCCAGCAGCCCTAACGACAGGACCCAAGAGACCCAGTACTTC. The rearrangement uses TRBV5-1 and TRBJ2-5, with D possibly being TRBD1 (6 bases). The germline V and J ends were trimmed by 4 bases and 1 base, with 14 bases remaining between them. Germline CDR1 SGHRS, CDR2 YFSETQ. This CDR3 is built from 15 residues. The full variable domain, its missing parts supplied by reference TRBV5-1 and TRBJ2-5, is KAGVTQTPRYLIKTRGQQVTLSCSPISGHRSVSWYQQTPGQGLQFLFEYFSETQRNKGNFPGRFSGRQFSNSRSEMNVSTLELGDSALYLCASSPNDRTQETQYFGPGTRLLVL.

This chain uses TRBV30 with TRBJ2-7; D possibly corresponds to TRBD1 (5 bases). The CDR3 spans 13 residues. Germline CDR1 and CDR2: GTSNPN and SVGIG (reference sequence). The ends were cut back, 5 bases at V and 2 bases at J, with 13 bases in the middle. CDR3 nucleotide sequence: TGTGCCTGGGCGAAGACAGTTACCTACGAGCAGTACTTC. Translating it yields CAWAKTVTYEQYF.

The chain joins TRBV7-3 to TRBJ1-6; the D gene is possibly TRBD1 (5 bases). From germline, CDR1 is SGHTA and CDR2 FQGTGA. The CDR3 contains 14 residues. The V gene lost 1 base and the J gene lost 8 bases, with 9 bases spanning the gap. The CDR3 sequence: CASSLIVGDSPLHF. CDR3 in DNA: TGTGCCAGCAGCTTAATTGTAGGGGATTCACCCCTCCACTTT. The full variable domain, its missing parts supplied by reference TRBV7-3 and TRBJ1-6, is GAGVSQTPSNKVTEKGKYVELRCDPISGHTALYWYRQSLGQGPEFLIYFQGTGAADDSGLPNDRFFAVRPEGSVSTLKIQRTERGDSAVYLCASSLIVGDSPLHFGNGTRLTVT.

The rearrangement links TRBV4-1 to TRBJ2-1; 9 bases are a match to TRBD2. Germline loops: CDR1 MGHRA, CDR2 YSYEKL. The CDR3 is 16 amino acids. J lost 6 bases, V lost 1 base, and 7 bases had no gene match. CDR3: CASSQGLAGRLNEQFF. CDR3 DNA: TGCGCCAGCAGCCAAGGTCTAGCGGGGAGGCTCAATGAGCAGTTCTTC.

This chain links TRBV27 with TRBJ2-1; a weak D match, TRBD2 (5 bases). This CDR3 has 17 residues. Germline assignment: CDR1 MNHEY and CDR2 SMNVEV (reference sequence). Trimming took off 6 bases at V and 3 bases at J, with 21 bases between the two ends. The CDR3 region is CASRRQLVPLGYNEQFF. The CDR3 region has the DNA TGTGCCAGCAGGCGCCAACTAGTCCCCTTAGGCTACAATGAGCAGTTCTTC.

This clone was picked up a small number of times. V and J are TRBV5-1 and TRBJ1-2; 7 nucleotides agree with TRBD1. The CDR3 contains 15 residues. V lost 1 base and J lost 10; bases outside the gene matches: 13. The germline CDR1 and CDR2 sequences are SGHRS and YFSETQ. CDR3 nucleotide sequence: TGCGCCAGCAGCTTGCAGGGACAGAAAATAAACTTCTACACCTTC. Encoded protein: CASSLQGQKINFYTF.

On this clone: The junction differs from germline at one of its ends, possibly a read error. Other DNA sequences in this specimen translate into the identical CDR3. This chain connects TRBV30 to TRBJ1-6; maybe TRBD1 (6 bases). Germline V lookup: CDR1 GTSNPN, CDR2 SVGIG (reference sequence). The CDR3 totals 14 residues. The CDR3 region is CAWRLQGKNSPLHF. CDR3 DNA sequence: TGTGCCTGGAGACTACAGGGAAAGAATTCCCCCCTCCACTTT. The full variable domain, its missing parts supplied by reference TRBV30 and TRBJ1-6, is SQTIHQWPATLVQPVGSPLSLECTVEGTSNPNLYWYRQAAGRGLQLLFYSVGIGQISSEVPQNLSASRPQDRQFILSSKKLLLSDSGFYLCAWRLQGKNSPLHFGNGTRLTVT.

The CDR3 here is CASSLWTGSYEQYF. CDR3 nucleotides: TGTGCCAGCAGCTTATGGACAGGATCCTACGAGCAGTACTTC. V usage is TRBV5-5 and J usage is TRBJ2-7; TRBD1 matches 7 bases. Looked up from germline, CDR1 is SGHKS and CDR2 is YYEKEE (reference sequence). V shed 2 bases and J 1 base; nucleotides not matched to a gene: 3. The CDR3 loop spans 14 amino acids.

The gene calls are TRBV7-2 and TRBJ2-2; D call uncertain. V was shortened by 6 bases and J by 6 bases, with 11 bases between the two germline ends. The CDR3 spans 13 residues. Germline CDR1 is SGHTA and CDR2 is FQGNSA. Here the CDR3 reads CASSFSSSGELFF. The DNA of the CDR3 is TGTGCCAGCAGTTTTAGTAGCTCCGGGGAGCTGTTTTTT. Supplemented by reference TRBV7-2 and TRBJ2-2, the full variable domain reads GAGVSQSPSNKVTEKGKDVELRCDPISGHTALYWYRQSLGQGLEFLIYFQGNSAPDKSGLPSDRFSAERTGGSVSTLTIQRTQQEDSAVYLCASSFSSSGELFFGEGSRLTVL.

The CDR3: CASTGLLNTEAFF. The CDR3 DNA follows: TGTGCCAGCACCGGTCTACTGAACACTGAAGCTTTCTTT. The gene calls are TRBV9 and TRBJ1-1; D not resolved. This CDR3 is 13 amino acids long. Per the germline V gene, CDR1 is SGDLS and CDR2 is YYNGEE. V was trimmed by 6 bases and J by 0 bases, leaving 9 bases between them.

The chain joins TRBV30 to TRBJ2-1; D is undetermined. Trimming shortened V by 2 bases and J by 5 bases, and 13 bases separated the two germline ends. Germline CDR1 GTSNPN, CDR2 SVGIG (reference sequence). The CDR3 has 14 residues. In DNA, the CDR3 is TGTGCCTGGAGTACCACTTTTACTAACAATGAGCAGTTCTTC. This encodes CAWSTTFTNNEQFF.

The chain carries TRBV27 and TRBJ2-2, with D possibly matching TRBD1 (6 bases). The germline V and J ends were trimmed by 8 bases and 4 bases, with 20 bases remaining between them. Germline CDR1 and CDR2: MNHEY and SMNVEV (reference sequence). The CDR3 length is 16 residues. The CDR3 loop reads CASALLPGHATGELFF. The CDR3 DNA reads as TGTGCCAGCGCTCTTCTCCCGGGACATGCCACCGGGGAGCTGTTTTTT.

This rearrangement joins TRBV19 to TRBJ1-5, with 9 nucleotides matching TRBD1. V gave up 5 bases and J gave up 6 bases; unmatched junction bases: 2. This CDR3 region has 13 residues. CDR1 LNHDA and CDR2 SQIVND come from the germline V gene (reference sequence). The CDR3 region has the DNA TGTGCCAGTAGTGGGACAGGGCTTCAGCCCCAGCATTTT. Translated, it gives CASSGTGLQPQHF. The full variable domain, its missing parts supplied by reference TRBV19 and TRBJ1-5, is DGGITQSPKYLFRKEGQNVTLSCEQNLNHDAMYWYRQDPGQGLRLIYYSQIVNDFQKGDIAEGYSVSREKKESFPLTVTSAQKNPTAFYLCASSGTGLQPQHFGDGTRLSIL.

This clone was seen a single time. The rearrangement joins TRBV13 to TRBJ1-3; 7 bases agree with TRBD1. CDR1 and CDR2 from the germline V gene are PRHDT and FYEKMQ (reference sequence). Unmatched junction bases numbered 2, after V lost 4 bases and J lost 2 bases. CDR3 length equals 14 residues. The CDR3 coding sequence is TGTGCCAGCAGCTGGACAGGACCTGGAAACACCATATATTTT. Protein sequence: CASSWTGPGNTIYF.

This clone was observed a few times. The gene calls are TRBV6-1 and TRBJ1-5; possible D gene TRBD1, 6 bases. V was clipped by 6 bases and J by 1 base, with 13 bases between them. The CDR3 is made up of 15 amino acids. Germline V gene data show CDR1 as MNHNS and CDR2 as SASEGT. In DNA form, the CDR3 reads TGTGCCAGCAGGTACAGGGAAGAGAGCAATCAGCCCCAGCATTTT. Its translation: CASRYREESNQPQHF.

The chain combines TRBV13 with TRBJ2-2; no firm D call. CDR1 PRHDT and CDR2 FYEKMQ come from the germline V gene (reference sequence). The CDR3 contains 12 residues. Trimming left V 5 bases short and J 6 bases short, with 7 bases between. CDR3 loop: CASSPRAGELFF. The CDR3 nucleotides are TGTGCCAGCAGCCCTAGAGCCGGGGAGCTGTTTTTT.

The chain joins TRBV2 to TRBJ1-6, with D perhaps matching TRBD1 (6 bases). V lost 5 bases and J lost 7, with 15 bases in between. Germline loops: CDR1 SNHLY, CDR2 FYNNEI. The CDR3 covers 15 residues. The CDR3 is CASSPWTAANSPLHF. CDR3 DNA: TGTGCCAGCAGTCCTTGGACAGCAGCAAATTCACCCCTCCACTTT.